This entry lists 18 T cell receptor beta chains sequenced from one sample in a study of shared clonotypes between healthy human individuals. This table comes from immunoSEQ multiplex PCR, and its TCRdb copy is limited to in-frame clones, with some not included. Of some 2,500,000 clones in the sample, under 95% were seen once. Input material: naive CD4+ T cells from PBMCs. Subset meaning: CD45RA+ positively selected. These TCRs come from a man aged 18 to 29 in good health. Some clones in this sample may be carry-over from other donors' samples.

The chain has TRBV28 and TRBJ1-4, with 12 bases aligning to TRBD1. Trimming removed 3 bases from V and 0 bases from J; junction bases left unmatched: 11. CDR1 and CDR2 from the germline V gene are MDHEN and SYDVKM. There are 20 residues in the CDR3. CDR3 residues: CASSFPRDRGRGATNEKLFF. CDR3 DNA: TGTGCCAGCAGTTTCCCCCGGGACAGGGGGCGTGGGGCAACTAATGAAAAACTGTTTTTT.

J is TRBJ2-7 and V is TRBV28; D could derive from TRBD1 or TRBD2 (6 bases each). Germline CDR1 MDHEN, CDR2 SYDVKM. The CDR3 has 14 residues. Trimming stripped 10 bases from V and 6 bases from J, with 22 bases between. The CDR3 region has the DNA TGTGCCACCGCACAGGGACTCACCGTCCGCGAGCAGTACTTC. Amino acids: CATAQGLTVREQYF.

The DNA for the CDR3 is TGCGCCAGCAGCTTGGGACAGGGCATGATGAACACTGAAGCTTTCTTT. Translating it yields CASSLGQGMMNTEAFF. The chain couples TRBV5-1 to TRBJ1-1; 7 positions agree with TRBD1. The ends lost 0 bases at V and 0 bases at J; junction bases unmatched: 5. The CDR3 runs 16 residues. Germline CDR1 reads SGHRS; CDR2 reads YFSETQ. Based on the CDR3 plus reference TRBV5-1 and TRBJ1-1, the full variable domain is KAGVTQTPRYLIKTRGQQVTLSCSPISGHRSVSWYQQTPGQGLQFLFEYFSETQRNKGNFPGRFSGRQFSNSRSEMNVSTLELGDSALYLCASSLGQGMMNTEAFFGQGTRLTVV.

This clone was detected once. The chain couples TRBV7-2 to TRBJ2-7, with TRBD1 as a possible D gene (6 bases). The germline V and J ends were trimmed by 1 base and 2 bases, with 12 bases remaining between them. Germline loops: CDR1 SGHTA, CDR2 FQGNSA. The CDR3 length is 15 residues. The CDR3, as DNA: TGTGCCAGCAGCTTAGATGGGGGCCAAACCTACGAGCAGTACTTC. It encodes CASSLDGGQTYEQYF.

V is TRBV28 and J is TRBJ2-5; weak D call: TRBD2 (5 bases). The germline V gene encodes CDR1 MDHEN and CDR2 SYDVKM. The CDR3 has 16 residues. Deletions cut 2 bases from V and 0 bases from J, with 13 bases between. The CDR3 is CASSLGEGTNQETQYF. CDR3 DNA: TGTGCCAGCAGTTTAGGAGAGGGCACGAACCAAGAGACCCAGTACTTC.

A remark on this clone: Within the sample, other DNA sequences also encode this same CDR3. V usage is TRBV19 and J usage is TRBJ2-7, with D maybe TRBD1 (5 bases). Germline-derived CDR1 and CDR2 are LNHDA and SQIVND (reference sequence). V was shortened by 11 bases and J by 2 bases, with 16 bases between the two germline ends. CDR3 size: 13 residues. The CDR3 loop is CASKGAGTYEQYF. As DNA, the CDR3 is TGTGCCTCCAAAGGGGCAGGGACCTACGAGCAGTACTTC.

The chain carries TRBV7-2 and TRBJ2-3; 9 bases are shared with TRBD2. V shed 5 bases and J 3 bases; nucleotides not matched to a gene: 6. This CDR3 has 15 amino acids. Germline V lookup: CDR1 SGHTA, CDR2 FQGNSA. The CDR3 protein is CASSLWREGTDTQYF. Here the CDR3 DNA reads TGTGCCAGCAGCCTTTGGCGGGAGGGGACAGATACGCAGTATTTT. The full variable domain, in which reference TRBV7-2 and TRBJ2-3 provide the parts outside the CDR3, is GAGVSQSPSNKVTEKGKDVELRCDPISGHTALYWYRQSLGQGLEFLIYFQGNSAPDKSGLPSDRFSAERTGGSVSTLTIQRTQQEDSAVYLCASSLWREGTDTQYFGPGTRLTVL.

To note about this clone: Additional DNA sequences in this sample encode the identical CDR3. The gene calls are TRBV30 and TRBJ2-7; no reliable D call. There are 14 residues in the CDR3. Looked up from germline, CDR1 is GTSNPN and CDR2 is SVGIG (reference sequence). V was shortened by 0 bases and J by 0 bases, with 9 bases between the two germline ends. Written as DNA, the CDR3 is TGTGCCTGGAGTGTACGTGGTAGCTCCTACGAGCAGTACTTC. It codes for CAWSVRGSSYEQYF.

The rearrangement links TRBV25-1 to TRBJ1-1, with D unresolved. CDR1 and CDR2 (germline): MGHDK, SYGVNS. This CDR3 has 13 residues. Trimming pared 4 bases from V and 3 bases from J, leaving 9 bases between. For the CDR3, the DNA is TGTGCCAGCAGTGGGGGAGCCTACACTGAAGCTTTCTTT. Its protein product is CASSGGAYTEAFF.

This clone was counted a few times. The chain uses TRBV7-9 and TRBJ1-1; D not certain. This CDR3 contains 12 residues. The V gene lost 5 bases and the J gene lost 8 bases, with 12 bases spanning the gap. CDR1 is SEHNR and CDR2 is FQNEAQ in the germline V gene (reference sequence). DNA for the CDR3: TGTGCCAGCAGCGGGAGGGTGGCAGAAGCTTTCTTT. Its translation is CASSGRVAEAFF.

The chain is built from TRBV28 and TRBJ1-2, with D possibly being TRBD1 (6 bases). V was trimmed by 4 bases and J by 0 bases, leaving 21 bases between them. The CDR3 has 18 residues. Per germline, CDR1 MDHEN and CDR2 SYDVKM. CDR3 nucleotide sequence: TGTGCCAGCAGTTCCCAAACAGGGTTTGGCTTCCCTAACTATGGCTACACCTTC. This encodes CASSSQTGFGFPNYGYTF.

This clone has only one observation. The chain combines TRBV2 with TRBJ2-7; TRBD2 agrees at 7 bases. This CDR3 has 14 amino acids. Trimming took 7 bases from V and 3 from J; bases not matched to a gene: 9. The germline CDR1 and CDR2 sequences are SNHLY and FYNNEI. The CDR3 DNA reads TGTGCCAGCAATACTCTAGCGGCTTTCTACGAGCAGTACTTC. Amino acid sequence: CASNTLAAFYEQYF.

The chain links TRBV28 to TRBJ2-5; D is uncertain. Looked up from germline, CDR1 is MDHEN and CDR2 is SYDVKM. The CDR3 is made up of 14 amino acids. Trimming cost V 3 bases and J 1 base, with 9 bases left between them. The CDR3 bases are TGTGCCAGCAGTTTTTTCGCTAGCCAAGAGACCCAGTACTTC. Its protein product is CASSFFASQETQYF.

This clone was found once. Other nucleotide sequences from this sample produce the same CDR3. The chain links TRBV5-1 to TRBJ2-5; D uncertain. With 0 bases removed from V and 1 base from J, the gap between germline ends came to 10 bases. The germline CDR1 and CDR2 sequences are SGHRS and YFSETQ. The CDR3 consists of 15 residues. CDR3 sequence reads: CASSLVGQSQETQYF. The CDR3 coding sequence is TGCGCCAGCAGCTTGGTAGGGCAGTCCCAAGAGACCCAGTACTTC.

This chain connects TRBV7-9 to TRBJ1-1; D is ambiguous. The germline gives CDR1 SEHNR, CDR2 FQNEAQ (reference sequence). CDR3 length: 14 amino acids. Trimming removed 1 base from V and 0 bases from J, with 6 bases in between. The CDR3, as DNA: TGTGCCAGCAGCTTAGGCAGTATGAACACTGAAGCTTTCTTT. Its protein product is CASSLGSMNTEAFF.

V and J are TRBV4-1 and TRBJ2-1; D is uncertain. V gave up 0 bases and J gave up 2 bases, with 11 bases separating them. This CDR3 region has 16 residues. Germline assignment: CDR1 MGHRA and CDR2 YSYEKL. The CDR3, as DNA: TGCGCCAGCAGCCAAGAAGTCTGGGTGCCCTACAATGAGCAGTTCTTC. It is translated as CASSQEVWVPYNEQFF.

V usage is TRBV4-2 and J usage is TRBJ2-1; D tentatively reads TRBD1 or TRBD2 (5 bases each). CDR1 and CDR2 (germline): LGHNA, YNFKEQ. Trimming removed 1 base at V and 5 bases at J, with 12 bases between. This CDR3 has 15 residues. The CDR3 is CASSQGGTMDNEQFF. For the CDR3, the DNA is TGTGCCAGCAGCCAAGGGGGGACGATGGACAATGAGCAGTTCTTC.

The CDR3 coding sequence is TGCGCCAGCAGCTTGATGGCAGGGGCCTCCTACGAGCAGTACTTC. Translation gives CASSLMAGASYEQYF. The genes are TRBV5-1 and TRBJ2-7; tentatively, D is TRBD1 (6 bases). Germline V CDR1 and CDR2: SGHRS, YFSETQ. V lost 1 base and J 0 bases, leaving 11 bases between the germline ends. This CDR3 region has 15 residues.